A single sample gave rise to the 5 T cell receptor beta chains below, sequenced in a study of shared clonotypes between healthy human individuals. TCRdb keeps only in-frame clones here, not all; method: immunoSEQ multiplex PCR. The table records about 2 million clones, roughly 94% of them present only once. Sequencing was performed on naive CD4+ T cells sorted from blood. Noted subset: CD45RA+ positively selected. Source of these receptors: a man aged 18 to 30 in good health.

The table lists this clone with a count of one. V is TRBV30 and J is TRBJ1-2; D is ambiguous. Trimming left V 2 bases short and J 2 bases short, with 9 bases between. The germline V gene has CDR1 GTSNPN and CDR2 SVGIG (reference sequence). The CDR3 spans 13 residues. In nucleotides, the CDR3 is TGTGCCTGGAGTTTGAAGGAGAACTATGGCTACACCTTC. Residues: CAWSLKENYGYTF.

The rearrangement uses TRBV30 and TRBJ2-3, with TRBD2 matching 14 bases. The CDR3 spans 18 residues. Germline assignment: CDR1 GTSNPN and CDR2 SVGIG (reference sequence). V dropped 3 bases and J dropped 1; count of bases not matched to a gene: 9. CDR3 coding DNA: TGTGCCTGGAGCGCGACTAGCGGGGGGGCCCGGGGCACAGATACGCAGTATTTT. Protein product: CAWSATSGGARGTDTQYF. The full variable domain, in which reference TRBV30 and TRBJ2-3 provide the parts outside the CDR3, is SQTIHQWPATLVQPVGSPLSLECTVEGTSNPNLYWYRQAAGRGLQLLFYSVGIGQISSEVPQNLSASRPQDRQFILSSKKLLLSDSGFYLCAWSATSGGARGTDTQYFGPGTRLTVL.

The V call is TRBV29-1, the J call TRBJ2-5; D is undetermined. The germline V gene encodes CDR1 SQVTM and CDR2 ANQGSEA. This CDR3 contains 12 residues. Trimming stripped 7 bases from V and 5 bases from J, with 14 bases between. CDR3 amino acids: CSGRPGSETQYF. The CDR3 coding sequence is TGCAGCGGGAGACCCGGTTCCGAGACCCAGTACTTC.

CDR3 amino acids: CASSDGHSSTDTQYF. The CDR3 region has the DNA TGTGCCAGCAGTGACGGGCATTCTAGCACAGATACGCAGTATTTT. The chain is built from TRBV2 and TRBJ2-3; D not resolved. Germline CDR1 and CDR2: SNHLY and FYNNEI. This CDR3 is built from 15 residues. V lost 3 bases, J lost 0 bases, and 10 bases lay in between. Looking up the rest from reference TRBV2 and TRBJ2-3 gives the full variable domain: EPEVTQTPSHQVTQMGQEVILRCVPISNHLYFYWYRQILGQKVEFLVSFYNNEISEKSEIFDDQFSVERPDGSNFTLKIRSTKLEDSAMYFCASSDGHSSTDTQYFGPGTRLTVL.

The chain links TRBV6-5 to TRBJ2-3; 8 nucleotides agree with TRBD2. The CDR3 totals 16 residues. Per germline, CDR1 MNHEY and CDR2 SVGAGI. Trimming cost V 4 bases and J 1 base; bases outside gene matches: 7. This CDR3 is CASSSRGGGGTDTQYF. For the CDR3, the DNA is TGTGCCAGCAGTTCCCGGGGGGGCGGAGGCACAGATACGCAGTATTTT.